A selection of T cell receptor beta chains follows, all from one sample in a study of vaccination effects on CD4 cells after COVID-19. Antigen specificity for these receptors is unknown. Using immunoSEQ multiplex PCR, the repertoire was profiled, and TCRdb retains in-frame clones only, with some absent. The sample carries roughly 68,000 clones, 70% to 75% recorded once. The sample was CD4+ T cells from PBMCs cultured with HCoV-229E spike peptides, taken after COVID-19 vaccination. Receptors were obtained from a human donor who received a COVID-19 vaccine. The CDR3 runs from the conserved cysteine through the conserved F or W. Fields, in order: D gene, V gene, CDR3 protein. The D gene is left open where the match is weak.

TRBD2,TRBV7-7,CASSKLAGGVQETQYF
NA,TRBV7-9,CASSPRRVAGAYNEQFF
NA,TRBV9,CASSVGGLISYNEQFF
TRBD1,TRBV11-1,CASSSSGTGTDTQYF
TRBD1,TRBV7-2,CASSRTGSTDTQYF
TRBD2,TRBV24-1,CATSVASGGAINEQFF
NA,TRBV6-6,CASSYSRQDTGELFF
NA,TRBV3-1/TRBV3-2,CASSLATGELFF
NA,TRBV10-2,CASSGSNVRTDKQETQYF
TRBD1,TRBV7-2,CASSLRQGGNSPLHF
NA,TRBV4-1,CASSQETTGDTEAFF
NA,TRBV6-5,CASTPDNWNTEAFF
TRBD2,TRBV19,CASRVRGANTGELFF
NA,TRBV7-6,CASSFLAAQEAGELFF
NA,TRBV9,CASSPPQAGADTQYF
TRBD1,TRBV9,CASSVGQGTTHEKLFF
NA,TRBV15,CATSRDRGTEAFF
NA,TRBV7-2,CASSLVRVTSGANVLTF
NA,TRBV6-5,CASKGGPTRGDTQYF
NA,TRBV7-2,CASSLDRANEQFF
NA,TRBV5-1,CASSYGRAQETQYF
TRBD1,TRBV6-5,CASSYTGTVDYNEQFF
NA,TRBV4-1,CASSRAPSGGDQETQYF
NA,TRBV6-4,CASSESYITEAFF
TRBD1,TRBV7-3,CASSGQGADTQYF
NA,TRBV27,CASSLSGRGRTGELFF
NA,TRBV7-2,CASSPYLNTEAFF
TRBD1,TRBV24-1,CATSDGQGEYEQFF
NA,TRBV5-6,CASSLKGLVTGELFF
NA,TRBV15,CATSRDKLQQTERQPQHF
NA,TRBV24-1,CATSDPGSTDTQYF
NA,TRBV18,CASSPGLPGGNTEAFF
NA,TRBV4-1,CASSHPGKGLISSPLHF
NA,TRBV9,CASSAPESGYTF
TRBD1,TRBV10-3,CAISGGQGYNEQFF
NA,TRBV5-6,CASSLTFTGELFF
TRBD1,TRBV6-4,CASRAGQGNGYTF
NA,TRBV5-1,CASSFAPDTQYF
TRBD2,TRBV19,CASSIGRGGFIYNEQFF
NA,TRBV13,CASSLLLGTPGEFF
TRBD1,TRBV18,CASSRLGTTGEAFF
NA,TRBV27,CASSLRKLGGSVEAFF
NA,TRBV30,CAWTGLLTGNTIYF
NA,TRBV30,CAWSQTRHEQFF
NA,TRBV2,CASSEELGGETQYF
NA,TRBV12-5,CASGFLRDTQYF
NA,TRBV7-9,CASSLGQLDGYTF
TRBD1,TRBV6-2/TRBV6-3,CASSGRDRQPGANVLTF
NA,TRBV5-1,CASSTDSTQETQYF
NA,TRBV30,CAWSAPGTAGNIQYF
TRBD1,TRBV19,CASSILTGGQYNSPLHF
NA,TRBV2,CASSGTSHSPLHF
NA,TRBV3-1/TRBV3-2,CASSQGASNQPQHF
TRBD2,TRBV11-2,CASSLVRGGETQYF